This TCR beta chain appears in the sequencing data of a study of cytomegalovirus exposure and HLA in healthy donors. The CDR3 is made up of 14 amino acids. With V trimmed by 6 bases and J by 8 bases, 10 bases remained unmatched. Germline CDR1 LNHDA, CDR2 SQIVND (reference sequence). PCR primers comprised 60 Vbeta and 13 Jbeta primers. Clones were sequenced by immunoSEQ multiplex PCR, and TCRdb holds only the in-frame ones, with some missing. The table has some 140,000 clones, 70% to 80% seen once. The V call is TRBV19, the J call TRBJ2-1; 7 nucleotides align to TRBD1. This TCR came from a man aged 25-40 years in good health and CMV-seropositive. The material sequenced was PBMCs. The DNA of the CDR3 is TGTGCCAGTAGCCAAAGACAGGGTAAGGATGAGCAGTTCTTC. This gives the protein CASSQRQGKDEQFF.